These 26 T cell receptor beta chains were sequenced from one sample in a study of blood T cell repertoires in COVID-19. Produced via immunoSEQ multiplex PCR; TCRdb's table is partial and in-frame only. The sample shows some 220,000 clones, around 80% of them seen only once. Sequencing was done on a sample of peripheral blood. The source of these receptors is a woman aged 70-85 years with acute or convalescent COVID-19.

The CDR3 sequence is CASSAIRQAPYF. The CDR3 nucleotides are TGTGCCAGCAGTGCGATTCGACAGGCCCCGTACTTC. The chain uses TRBV6-2 or TRBV6-3 and TRBJ2-5; a possible D gene is TRBD1 (6 bases). The CDR3 spans 12 residues. Trimming removed 5 bases at V and 13 bases at J, with 17 bases between. CDR1 and CDR2 (germline): MNHEY, SVGEGT.

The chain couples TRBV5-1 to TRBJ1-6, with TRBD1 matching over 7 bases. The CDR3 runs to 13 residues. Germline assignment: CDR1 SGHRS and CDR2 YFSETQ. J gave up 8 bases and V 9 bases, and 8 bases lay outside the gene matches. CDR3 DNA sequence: TGCGCCACCCGAGGACAGGAAGATTCACCCCTCCACTTT. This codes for CATRGQEDSPLHF.

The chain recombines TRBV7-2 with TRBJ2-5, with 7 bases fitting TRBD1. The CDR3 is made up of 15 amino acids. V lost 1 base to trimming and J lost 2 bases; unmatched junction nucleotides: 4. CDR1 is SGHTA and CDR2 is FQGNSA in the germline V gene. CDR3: CASSLGIRGQETQYF. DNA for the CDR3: TGTGCCAGCAGCTTAGGGATCAGGGGGCAAGAGACCCAGTACTTC.

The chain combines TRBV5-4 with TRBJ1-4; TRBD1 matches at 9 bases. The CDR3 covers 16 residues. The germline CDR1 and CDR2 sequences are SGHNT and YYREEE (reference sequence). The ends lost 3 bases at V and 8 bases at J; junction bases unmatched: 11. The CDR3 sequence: CASSSQGQGKREKLFF. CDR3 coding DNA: TGTGCCAGCAGCTCTCAAGGACAGGGGAAAAGGGAAAAACTGTTTTTT.

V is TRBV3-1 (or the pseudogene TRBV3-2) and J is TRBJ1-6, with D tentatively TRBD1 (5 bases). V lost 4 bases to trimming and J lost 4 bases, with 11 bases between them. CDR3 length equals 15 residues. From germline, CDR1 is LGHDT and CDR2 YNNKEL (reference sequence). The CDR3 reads CASSLRGSYNSPLHF. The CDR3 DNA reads TGTGCCAGCAGCCTACGGGGGTCTTATAATTCACCCCTCCACTTT.

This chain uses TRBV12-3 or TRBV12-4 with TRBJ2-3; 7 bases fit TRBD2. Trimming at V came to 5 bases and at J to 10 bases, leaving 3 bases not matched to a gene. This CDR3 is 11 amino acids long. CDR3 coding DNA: TGTGCCAGCAGTGGACTAGGGGCGCAGTATTTT. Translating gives CASSGLGAQYF.

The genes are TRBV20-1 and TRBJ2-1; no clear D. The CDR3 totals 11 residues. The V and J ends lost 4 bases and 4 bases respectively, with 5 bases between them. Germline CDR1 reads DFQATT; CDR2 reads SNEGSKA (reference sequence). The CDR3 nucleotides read TGCAGTGCTATTCATTACAATGAGCAGTTCTTC. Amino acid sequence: CSAIHYNEQFF.

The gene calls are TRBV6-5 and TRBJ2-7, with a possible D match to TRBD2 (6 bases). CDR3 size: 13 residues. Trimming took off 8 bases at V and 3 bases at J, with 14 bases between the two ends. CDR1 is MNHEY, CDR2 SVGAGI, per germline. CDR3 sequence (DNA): TGTGCCAGCGGCGGGGCCCCGCTCTACGAGCAGTACGTC. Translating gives CASGGAPLYEQYV.

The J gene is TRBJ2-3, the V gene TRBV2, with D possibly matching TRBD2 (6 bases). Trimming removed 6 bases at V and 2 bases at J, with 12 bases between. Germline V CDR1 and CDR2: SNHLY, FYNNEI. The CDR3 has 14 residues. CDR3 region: CASRERVLTDTQYF. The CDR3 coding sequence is TGTGCCAGCAGAGAGCGGGTACTCACAGATACGCAGTATTTT.

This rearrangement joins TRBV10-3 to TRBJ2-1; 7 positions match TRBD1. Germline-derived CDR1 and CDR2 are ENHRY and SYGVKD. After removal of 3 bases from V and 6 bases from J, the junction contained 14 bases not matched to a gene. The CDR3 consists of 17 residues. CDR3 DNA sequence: TGTGCCATCAGTGATCATTCAGGGGGTGAAGGGGGCAATGAGCAGTTCTTC. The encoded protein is CAISDHSGGEGGNEQFF.

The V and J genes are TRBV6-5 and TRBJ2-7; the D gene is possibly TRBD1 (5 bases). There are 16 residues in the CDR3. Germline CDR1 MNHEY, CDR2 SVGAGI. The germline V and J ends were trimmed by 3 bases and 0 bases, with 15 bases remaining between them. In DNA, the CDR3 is TGTGCCAGCAGTTATTCACGACAGTCAAGCTCCTACGAGCAGTACTTC. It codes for CASSYSRQSSSYEQYF.

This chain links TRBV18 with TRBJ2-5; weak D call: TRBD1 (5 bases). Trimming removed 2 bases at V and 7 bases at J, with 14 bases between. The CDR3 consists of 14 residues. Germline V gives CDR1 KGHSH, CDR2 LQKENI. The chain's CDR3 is CASSPDRTLRTQYF. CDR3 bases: TGTGCCAGCTCACCAGACAGAACCTTAAGGACCCAGTACTTC. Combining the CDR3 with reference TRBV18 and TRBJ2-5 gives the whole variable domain NAGVMQNPRHLVRRRGQEARLRCSPMKGHSHVYWYRQLPEEGLKFMVYLQKENIIDESGMPKERFSAEFPKEGPSILRIQQVVRGDSAAYFCASSPDRTLRTQYFGPGTRLLVL.

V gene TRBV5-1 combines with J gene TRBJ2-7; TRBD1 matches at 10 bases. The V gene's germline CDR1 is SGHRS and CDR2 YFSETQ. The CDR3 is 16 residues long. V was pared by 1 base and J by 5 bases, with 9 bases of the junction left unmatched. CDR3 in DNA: TGCGCCAGCAGCTTGTCTCCCGACAGGGGGCGAGACGAGCAGTACGTC. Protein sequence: CASSLSPDRGRDEQYV.

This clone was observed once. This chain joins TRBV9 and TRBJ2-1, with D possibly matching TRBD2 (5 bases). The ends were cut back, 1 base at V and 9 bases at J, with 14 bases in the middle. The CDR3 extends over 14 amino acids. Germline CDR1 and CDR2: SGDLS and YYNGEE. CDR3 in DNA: TGTGCCAGCAGCGTAACAGAGCGGCTGAGTGAGCAGTTCTTC. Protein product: CASSVTERLSEQFF.

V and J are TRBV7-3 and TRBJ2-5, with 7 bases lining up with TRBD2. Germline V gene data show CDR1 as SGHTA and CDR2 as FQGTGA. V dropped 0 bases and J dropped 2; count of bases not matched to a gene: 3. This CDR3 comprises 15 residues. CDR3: CASSLTGREQETQYF. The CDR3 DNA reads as TGTGCCAGCAGCTTAACAGGGAGGGAACAAGAGACCCAGTACTTC.

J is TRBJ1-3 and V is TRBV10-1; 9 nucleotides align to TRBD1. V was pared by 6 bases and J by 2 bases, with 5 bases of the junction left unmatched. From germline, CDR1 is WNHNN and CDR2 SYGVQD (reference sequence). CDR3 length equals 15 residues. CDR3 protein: CASSPGQGTGNTIYF. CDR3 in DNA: TGCGCCAGCAGCCCGGGACAGGGAACTGGAAACACCATATATTTT.

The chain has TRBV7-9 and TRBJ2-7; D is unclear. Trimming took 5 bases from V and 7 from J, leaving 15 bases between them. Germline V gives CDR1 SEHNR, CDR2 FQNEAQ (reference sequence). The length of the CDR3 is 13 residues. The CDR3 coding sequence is TGTGCCAGCAGCCAGGTGGGTGGAAGAGAGCAGTACTTC. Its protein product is CASSQVGGREQYF.

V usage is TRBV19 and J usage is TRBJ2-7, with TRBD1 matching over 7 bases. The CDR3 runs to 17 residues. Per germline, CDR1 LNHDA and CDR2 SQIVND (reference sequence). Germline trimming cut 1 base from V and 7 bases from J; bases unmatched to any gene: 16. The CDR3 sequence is CASSIGGPDRARREQYF. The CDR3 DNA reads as TGTGCCAGTAGTATAGGTGGTCCCGACAGGGCGCGCCGGGAGCAGTACTTC.

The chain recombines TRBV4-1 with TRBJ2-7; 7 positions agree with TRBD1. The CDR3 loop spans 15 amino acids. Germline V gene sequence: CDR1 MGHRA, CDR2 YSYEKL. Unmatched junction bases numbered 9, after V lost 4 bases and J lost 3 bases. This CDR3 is CASSPTRQGDYEQYF. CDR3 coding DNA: TGCGCCAGCAGCCCAACCCGACAGGGAGACTACGAGCAGTACTTC.

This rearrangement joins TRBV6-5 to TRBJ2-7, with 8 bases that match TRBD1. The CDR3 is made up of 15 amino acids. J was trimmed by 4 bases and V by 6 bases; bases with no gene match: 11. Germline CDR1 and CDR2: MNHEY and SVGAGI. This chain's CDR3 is CASRKPGGAAYEQYF. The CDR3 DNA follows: TGTGCCAGCAGGAAGCCAGGGGGCGCTGCGTACGAGCAGTACTTC.

The CDR3 here is CASNRGGLTNNEQFF. CDR3 nucleotides: TGTGCCAGCAATCGGGGGGGTTTAACCAACAATGAGCAGTTCTTC. This chain links TRBV9 with TRBJ2-1, with TRBD2 matching 8 bases. Germline CDR1 reads SGDLS; CDR2 reads YYNGEE. The V segment lost 6 bases and the J segment 5 bases; nucleotides outside the gene matches: 10. This CDR3 comprises 15 residues.

CDR3 residues: CASSVLGGNEQFF. In DNA, the CDR3 is TGTGCCAGCAGCGTACTAGGTGGAAATGAGCAGTTCTTC. The rearrangement links TRBV9 to TRBJ2-1, with D hard to call. CDR3 length: 13 residues. V lost 1 base and J 7 bases, leaving 9 bases between the germline ends. The V gene's germline CDR1 is SGDLS and CDR2 YYNGEE.

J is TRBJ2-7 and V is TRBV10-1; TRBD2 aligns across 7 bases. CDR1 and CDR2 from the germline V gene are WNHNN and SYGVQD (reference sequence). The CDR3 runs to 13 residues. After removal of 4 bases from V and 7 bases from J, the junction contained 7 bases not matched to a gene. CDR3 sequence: CASSVRGGREQYF. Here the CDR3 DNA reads TGCGCCAGCAGTGTTCGCGGGGGTCGGGAGCAGTACTTC.

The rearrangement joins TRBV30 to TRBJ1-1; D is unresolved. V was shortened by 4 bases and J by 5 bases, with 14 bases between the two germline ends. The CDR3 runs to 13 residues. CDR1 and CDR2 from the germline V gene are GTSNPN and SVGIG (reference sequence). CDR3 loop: CAWTPFGRTEAFF. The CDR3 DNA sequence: TGTGCCTGGACCCCTTTCGGGAGGACTGAAGCTTTCTTT.

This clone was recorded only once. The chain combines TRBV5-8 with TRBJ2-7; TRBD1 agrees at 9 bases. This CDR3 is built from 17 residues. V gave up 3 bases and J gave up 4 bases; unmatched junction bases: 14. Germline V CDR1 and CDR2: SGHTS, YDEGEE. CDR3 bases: TGTGCCAGCAGCTCCCTTACCGGGACAGGGTTGAGGTACGAGCAGTACTTC. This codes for CASSSLTGTGLRYEQYF.

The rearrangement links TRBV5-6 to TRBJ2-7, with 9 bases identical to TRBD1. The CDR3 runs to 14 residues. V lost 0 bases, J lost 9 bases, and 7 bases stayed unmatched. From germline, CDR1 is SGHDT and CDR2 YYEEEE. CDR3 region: CASSLEQGAGWQYF. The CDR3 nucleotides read TGTGCCAGCAGCTTGGAACAGGGGGCGGGTTGGCAGTACTTC. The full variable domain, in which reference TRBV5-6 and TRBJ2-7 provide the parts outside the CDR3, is DAGVTQSPTHLIKTRGQQVTLRCSPKSGHDTVSWYQQALGQGPQFIFQYYEEEERQRGNFPDRFSGHQFPNYSSELNVNALLLGDSALYLCASSLEQGAGWQYFGPGTRLTVT.